This T cell receptor (beta chain) was retrieved from a study of vaccination effects on CD4 cells after COVID-19. The length of the CDR3 is 12 residues. V was clipped by 1 base and J by 8 bases, with 8 bases between them. Worth noting for this clone: Its antigen is not known.

General study findings and limits: Healthy vaccine recipients' vaccine-induced clones were almost all SARS-CoV-2 mono-reactive.

Expansion of antigen-specific CD4+ T cells with viral peptide pools was carried out by the ViraFEST assay before sequencing. Following culture for about ten days, CD4+ T cells were isolated. Vaccine administered to participants consisted of two doses of either BNT162b2 or mRNA-1273. The culture medium for a few million PBMC per well included around 9.3 IU/ml IL-2 and around 9.8 ug/ml peptides. Half of the medium was exchanged for IL-2 medium on both days 3 and 7. Libraries were prepared by immunoSEQ multiplex PCR; TCRdb keeps only in-frame clonotypes and omits some of them. The sample contains roughly 70,000 clones, 74% of which appear only once.

The chain employs TRBV12-3 or TRBV12-4 and TRBJ1-2; D remains unclear. The starting material was CD4+ T cells from PBMCs cultured with HCoV-229E spike peptides, obtained after COVID-19 vaccination. This sequence originates from a human donor who received a COVID-19 vaccine. The CDR3 here is CASSLGGRGYTF. DNA of the CDR3: TGTGCCAGCAGTTTAGGTGGACGGGGCTACACCTTC.